This note documents a single T cell receptor beta chain sequence. No antigen is known for it. Per the germline V gene, CDR1 is SEHNR and CDR2 is FQNEAQ (reference sequence). The CDR3 extends over 15 amino acids. The source of the sample is a study of monozygotic twins with inflammatory bowel disease. Study-level findings and limits: Findings did not support one strong IBD-associated signal or clonotype.

TCRdb reprocessed the 5' RACE reads; each CDR3 protein has one entry and no DNA is given. This table holds 330,000 or so distinct CDR3 sequences. The gene calls are TRBV7-9 and TRBJ1-1; TCRdb names TRBD1, which stays unverified in the absence of DNA. The specimen sequenced was blood. This TCR came from a human donor with ulcerative colitis or Crohn's disease, or a healthy co-twin of an affected twin (not recorded which). The CDR3 protein is CASSARGQSNTEAFF.